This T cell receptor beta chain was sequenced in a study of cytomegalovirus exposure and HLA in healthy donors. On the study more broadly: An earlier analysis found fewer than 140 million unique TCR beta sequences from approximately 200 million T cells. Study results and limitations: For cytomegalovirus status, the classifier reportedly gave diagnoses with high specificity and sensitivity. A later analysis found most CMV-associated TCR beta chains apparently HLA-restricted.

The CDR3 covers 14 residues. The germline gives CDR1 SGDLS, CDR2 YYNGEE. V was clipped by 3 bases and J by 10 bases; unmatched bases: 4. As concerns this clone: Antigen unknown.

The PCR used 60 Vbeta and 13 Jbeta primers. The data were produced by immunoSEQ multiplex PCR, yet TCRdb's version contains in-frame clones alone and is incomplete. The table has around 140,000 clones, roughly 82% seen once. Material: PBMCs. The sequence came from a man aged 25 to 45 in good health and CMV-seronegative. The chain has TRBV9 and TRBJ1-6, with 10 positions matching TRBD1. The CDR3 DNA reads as TGTGCCAGCAGCGCGGGACAGGGGAGGTCACCCCTCCACTTT. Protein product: CASSAGQGRSPLHF.